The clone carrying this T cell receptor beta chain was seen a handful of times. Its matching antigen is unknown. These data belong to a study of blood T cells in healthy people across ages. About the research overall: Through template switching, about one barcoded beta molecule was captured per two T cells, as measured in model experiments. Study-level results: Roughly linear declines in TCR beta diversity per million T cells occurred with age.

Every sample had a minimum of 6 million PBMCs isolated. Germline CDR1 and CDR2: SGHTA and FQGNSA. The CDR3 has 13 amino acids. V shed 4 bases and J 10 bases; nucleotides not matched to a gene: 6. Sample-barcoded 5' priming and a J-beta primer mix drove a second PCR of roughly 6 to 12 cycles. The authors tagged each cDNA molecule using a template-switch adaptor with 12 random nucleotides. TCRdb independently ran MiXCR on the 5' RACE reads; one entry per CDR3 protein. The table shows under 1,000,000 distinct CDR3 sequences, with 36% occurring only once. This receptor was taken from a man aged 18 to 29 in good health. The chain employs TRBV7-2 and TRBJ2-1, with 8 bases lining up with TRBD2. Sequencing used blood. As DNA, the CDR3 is TGTGCCAGCAGCTCGGGGGGGCCATCGGAGCAGTTCTTC. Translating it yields CASSSGGPSEQFF. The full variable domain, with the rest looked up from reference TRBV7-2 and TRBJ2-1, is GAGVSQSPSNKVTEKGKDVELRCDPISGHTALYWYRQSLGQGLEFLIYFQGNSAPDKSGLPSDRFSAERTGGSVSTLTIQRTQQEDSAVYLCASSSGGPSEQFFGPGTRLTVL.